One and the same sample provided the 21 T cell receptor beta chains below, sequenced in a study of blood T cells in healthy people across ages. Primers used in a second PCR of about 6 to 11 cycles were a sample-barcoded 5' primer and a J-beta primer mix. TCRdb re-analysed the 5' RACE reads in MiXCR, keeping a single row per CDR3 protein. In the table there are 1.5 million to 2 million distinct CDR3 sequences, about two fifths of which are singletons. The sequencing input was blood. The source is a human donor in good health.

The genes are TRBV5-6 and TRBJ2-5; D not resolved. Per the germline V gene, CDR1 is SGHDT and CDR2 is YYEEEE. CDR3 length: 14 residues. V was cut by 2 bases and J by 4 bases, with 12 bases left in between. CDR3 sequence (DNA): TGTGCCAGCAGCTTCAATAATCCGGGAGAGACCCAGTACTTC. It yields the protein CASSFNNPGETQYF.

This clonotype was detected only a few times. The V and J genes are TRBV21-1 and TRBJ2-4; TRBD1 was called by the table and not checked on the DNA. The J call may be mistaken, given a closer DNA end match to TRBJ2-7. TRBV21-1 has pseudogene status. The CDR3 covers 13 residues. The CDR3 DNA is TGTGCCCACTTGGGACAGGGGGCCTACGAGCAGTACTTC. It specifies CAHLGQGAYEQYF.

This chain connects TRBV6-2 or TRBV6-3 to TRBJ1-2; 11 bases fit TRBD1. V gave up 4 bases and J gave up 1 base; unmatched junction bases: 5. CDR1 is MNHEY and CDR2 is SVGEGT in the germline V gene. CDR3 size: 16 residues. The CDR3 loop reads CASSWTGGELNYGYTF. CDR3 bases: TGTGCCAGCAGTTGGACAGGGGGCGAACTTAACTATGGCTACACCTTC.

A few counts support this clonotype. This sequence joins TRBV29-1 and TRBJ2-5; 10 bases fit TRBD1. The ends lost 7 bases at V and 5 bases at J; junction bases unmatched: 7. CDR1 SQVTM and CDR2 ANQGSEA come from the germline V gene. The CDR3 has 13 residues. The CDR3 DNA reads as TGCAGCGCCGGACAGGGGGGAATCGAGACCCAGTACTTC. It translates to CSAGQGGIETQYF.

The V call is TRBV4-1, the J call TRBJ1-1; D may be TRBD1 (5 bases). The germline CDR1 and CDR2 sequences are MGHRA and YSYEKL. The CDR3 contains 16 residues. Trimming removed 1 base from V and 3 bases from J, with 15 bases in between. This CDR3 is CASSQGGDVQDTEAFF. The DNA of the CDR3 is TGCGCCAGCAGCCAAGGGGGGGACGTTCAGGACACTGAAGCTTTCTTT.

The chain joins TRBV7-2 to TRBJ2-7, with 8 nucleotides matching TRBD1. This CDR3 has 15 amino acids. Germline V lookup: CDR1 SGHTA, CDR2 FQGNSA. The V gene end was trimmed by 5 bases and the J gene end by 4 bases; junction bases not matched to a gene: 10. CDR3 DNA sequence: TGTGCCAGCAGCAGGCGGCAGGGGGCATCTTACGAGCAGTACTTC. Translating it yields CASSRRQGASYEQYF.

In regard to this clonotype: Possible read error: a much larger clone is one base away. This chain links TRBV20-1 with TRBJ2-1; tentatively, D is TRBD1 or TRBD2 (5 bases each). The germline V gene has CDR1 DFQATT and CDR2 SNEGSKA (reference sequence). The V end was cut by 3 bases, the J end by 13 bases, with 37 bases between. The CDR3 length is 19 residues. CDR3 DNA sequence: TGCAGTGCTAGGGATTGGGAAGGGGTCCTTCCAATCACTAGAGAGACCCAGTTCTTC. This translates into CSARDWEGVLPITRETQFF.

This rearrangement joins TRBV24-1 to TRBJ2-1; 9 nucleotides align to TRBD1. This CDR3 is 16 amino acids long. V dropped 0 bases and J dropped 5; count of bases not matched to a gene: 4. Germline V CDR1 and CDR2: KGHDR, SFDVKD. The CDR3 DNA reads as TGTGCCACCAGTGATTTGAGGACAGGGGATGACAATGAGCAGTTCTTC. Protein: CATSDLRTGDDNEQFF.

V is TRBV27 and J is TRBJ1-5; D is possibly TRBD1 (6 bases). V shed 4 bases and J shed 5 bases, with 12 bases lying between them. The CDR3 loop spans 14 amino acids. The germline V gene has CDR1 MNHEY and CDR2 SMNVEV (reference sequence). Here the CDR3 reads CASSYGQSDQPQHF. The CDR3 DNA sequence: TGTGCCAGCAGTTACGGACAGTCAGATCAGCCCCAGCATTTT.

The V and J genes are TRBV4-3 and TRBJ2-7, with TRBD2 matching 7 bases. Germline V gene lookup returns CDR1 LGHNA and CDR2 YSLEER. After removal of 0 bases from V and 4 bases from J, the junction contained 9 bases not matched to a gene. This CDR3 spans 16 amino acids. CDR3 sequence: CASSQDRWTRLYEQYF. CDR3 coding DNA: TGCGCCAGCAGCCAAGATCGTTGGACTAGACTATACGAGCAGTACTTC.

The chain links TRBV10-3 to TRBJ1-2; D not resolved. Per germline, CDR1 ENHRY and CDR2 SYGVKD. V shed 2 bases and J shed 6 bases, with 19 bases lying between them. This CDR3 has 16 residues. CDR3 protein: CAISEGGSRVGDGYTF. DNA for the CDR3: TGTGCCATCAGTGAGGGAGGTAGTAGGGTTGGAGATGGCTACACCTTC.

A single count supports this clonotype. The V and J genes are TRBV7-9 and TRBJ1-1, with a weak D call TRBD1 (5 bases). V was clipped by 3 bases and J by 4 bases, with 15 bases between them. Germline CDR1 is SEHNR and CDR2 is FQNEAQ (reference sequence). CDR3 size: 15 residues. This chain's CDR3 is CASSLGSSGTTEAFF. CDR3 nucleotides: TGTGCCAGCAGCTTGGGTTCGTCCGGGACCACTGAAGCTTTCTTT.

This clonotype was detected ten times or more. The V gene is TRBV27, the J gene TRBJ2-7; the D gene is possibly TRBD1 (6 bases). Trimming shortened V by 0 bases and J by 3 bases, and 15 bases separated the two germline ends. In germline, CDR1 is MNHEY, CDR2 SMNVEV (reference sequence). CDR3 size: 16 residues. The CDR3 bases are TGTGCCAGCAGTTTATCGGGGGCAGGTCGTGTCTACGAGCAGTACTTC. It translates to CASSLSGAGRVYEQYF.

This clonotype was seen a few times. V is TRBV29-1 and J is TRBJ2-7; 7 nucleotides agree with TRBD1. This CDR3 comprises 11 residues. Germline values: CDR1 SQVTM, CDR2 ANQGSEA. V shed 5 bases, J shed 6 bases, and the junction held 4 bases outside the gene matches. CDR3 in DNA: TGCAGCGTTTATGAGGGGGCCGAGCAGTACTTC. Amino acids: CSVYEGAEQYF.

The chain is built from TRBV29-1 and TRBJ2-3; no definite D call. Germline V gene data show CDR1 as SQVTM and CDR2 as ANQGSEA. The CDR3 is made up of 17 amino acids. Trimming stripped 6 bases from V and 8 bases from J, with 30 bases between. CDR3 sequence (DNA): TGCAGCGTGGGAAGACTCCTAGGCGGTTCCCAGATGGGTACGCAGTATTTT. Amino acids: CSVGRLLGGSQMGTQYF.

V and J are TRBV20-1 and TRBJ2-3; TRBD2 agrees at 12 bases. Germline trimming cut 5 bases from V and 8 bases from J; bases unmatched to any gene: 23. Germline V lookup: CDR1 DFQATT, CDR2 SNEGSKA (reference sequence). The CDR3 contains 19 residues. The DNA of the CDR3 is TGCAGTGCTCCCGGACAAGGTGGGGCACTAGCGGGGGGCAAGGGTACGCAGTATTTT. Translated, it gives CSAPGQGGALAGGKGTQYF.

This rearrangement joins TRBV5-6 to TRBJ2-5; 7 nucleotides match TRBD1. The length of the CDR3 is 16 residues. Trimming removed 0 bases from V and 5 bases from J; junction bases left unmatched: 10. Germline CDR1 reads SGHDT; CDR2 reads YYEEEE. The CDR3 sequence: CASSLVAGGEEETQYF. The CDR3 nucleotides read TGTGCCAGCAGCTTGGTAGCAGGGGGAGAGGAGGAGACCCAGTACTTC.

The chain employs TRBV20-1 and TRBJ2-5, with a weak D call TRBD2 (5 bases). The DNA end is a closer match to TRBJ2-1, so the J assignment may be wrong. The CDR3 runs 13 residues. Germline CDR1 is DFQATT and CDR2 is SNEGSKA (reference sequence). CDR3 amino acids: CSTSTRMVETQFF. DNA of the CDR3: TGCAGTACTTCTACTAGGATGGTCGAGACCCAGTTCTTC.

A few counts support this clonotype. This rearrangement joins TRBV7-2 to TRBJ1-1, with TRBD1 matching 8 bases. Germline assignment: CDR1 SGHTA and CDR2 FQGNSA. The CDR3 is 15 residues long. The junction had 13 bases not matched to a gene; V was cut back by 3 bases and J by 10 bases. The CDR3 DNA sequence: TGTGCCAGCAGCTTCATCGGGACAGGCAGTTTGAGAGCTTTCTTT. Protein: CASSFIGTGSLRAFF.

This clonotype occurred a few times. The chain employs TRBV5-1 and TRBJ2-3; 9 bases fit TRBD2. Germline loops: CDR1 SGHRS, CDR2 YFSETQ. The V and J ends lost 3 bases and 4 bases, in that order; junction bases with no gene match: 15. The CDR3 extends over 18 amino acids. DNA for the CDR3: TGCGCCAGCAGCTCTAGACTAGCGGAACGTCGTCGCCCAGATACGCAGTATTTT. It encodes CASSSRLAERRRPDTQYF.

The chain's CDR3 is CAISGSGTDINYGYTF. The DNA for the CDR3 is TGTGCCATCAGTGGGTCCGGGACAGACATAAACTATGGCTACACCTTC. The chain recombines TRBV10-3 with TRBJ1-2, with 7 bases fitting TRBD1. The CDR3 runs to 16 residues. Germline CDR1 is ENHRY and CDR2 is SYGVKD. The V segment lost 4 bases and the J segment 2 bases; nucleotides outside the gene matches: 10.